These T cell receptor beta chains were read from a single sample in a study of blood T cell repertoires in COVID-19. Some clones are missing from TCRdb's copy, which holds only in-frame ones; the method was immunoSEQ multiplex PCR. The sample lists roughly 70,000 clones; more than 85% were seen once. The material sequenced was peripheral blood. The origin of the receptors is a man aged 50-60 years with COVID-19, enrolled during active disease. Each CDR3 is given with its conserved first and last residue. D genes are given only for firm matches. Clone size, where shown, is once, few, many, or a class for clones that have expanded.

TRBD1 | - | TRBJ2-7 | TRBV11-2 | CASSRTGTGGHEQYF | TGTGCCAGCAGCCGAACCGGGACAGGGGGCCACGAGCAGTACTTC
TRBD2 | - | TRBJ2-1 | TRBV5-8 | CASSRGLAGYNEQFF | TGTGCCAGCAGCAGGGGACTAGCGGGATACAATGAGCAGTTCTTC
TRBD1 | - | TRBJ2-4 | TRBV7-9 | CASSLGTGTEGFQYF | TGTGCCAGCAGCTTAGGGACCGGGACAGAAGGTTTTCAGTACTTC
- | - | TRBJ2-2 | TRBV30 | CAWSSLGANTGELFF | TGTGCCTGGAGTTCCCTGGGGGCCAACACCGGGGAGCTGTTTTTT
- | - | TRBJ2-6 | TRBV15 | CATSRDSPGANVLTF | TGTGCCACCAGCAGAGATAGTCCTGGGGCCAACGTCCTGACTTTC
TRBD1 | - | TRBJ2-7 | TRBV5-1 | CASSTDRTGDLVYEQYF | TGCGCCAGCAGCACCGACCGAACAGGGGATCTTGTTTACGAGCAGTACTTC
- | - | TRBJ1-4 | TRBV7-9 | CASSLEGGGTNEKLFF | TGTGCCAGCAGCTTAGAGGGAGGAGGGACTAATGAAAAACTGTTTTTT
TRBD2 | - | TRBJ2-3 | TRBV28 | CASIPVPGGDTQYF | TGTGCCAGCATACCCGTCCCGGGGGGAGATACGCAGTATTTT
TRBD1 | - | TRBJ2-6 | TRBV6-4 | CASSDGEQGASGANVLTF | TGTGCCAGCAGTGACGGGGAACAGGGGGCCTCTGGGGCCAACGTCCTGACTTTC
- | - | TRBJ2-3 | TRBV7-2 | CASSLQGGRSTDTQYF | TGTGCCAGCAGCTTACAGGGGGGAAGGAGCACAGATACGCAGTATTTT
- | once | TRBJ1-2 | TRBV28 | CASSLALISGSSGYTF | TGTGCCAGCAGTTTGGCGCTTATCTCGGGGAGCAGTGGCTACACCTTC
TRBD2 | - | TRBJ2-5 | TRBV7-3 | CASSPRAGVGETQYF | TGTGCCAGCAGCCCTCGAGCGGGAGTCGGGGAGACCCAGTACTTC
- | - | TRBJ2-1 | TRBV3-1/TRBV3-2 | CASSPLARWYEQFF | TGTGCCAGCAGCCCACTAGCCCGATGGTATGAGCAGTTCTTC
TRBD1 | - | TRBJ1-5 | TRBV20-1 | CSASRGTGEQPQHF | TGCAGTGCTAGTCGCGGGACAGGGGAACAGCCCCAGCATTTT
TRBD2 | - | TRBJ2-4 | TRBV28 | CASSPLAGVNIQYF | TGTGCCAGCAGCCCCTTAGCGGGAGTTAACATTCAGTACTTC
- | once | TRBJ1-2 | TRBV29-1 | CSARGRDYGYTF | TGCAGCGCACGCGGGAGGGACTATGGCTACACCTTC
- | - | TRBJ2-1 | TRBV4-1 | CASRHNADGGYNEQFF | TGCGCCAGCAGGCACAATGCCGACGGGGGCTACAATGAGCAGTTCTTC
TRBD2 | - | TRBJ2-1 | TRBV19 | CASALSGRALAYEQFF | TGTGCCAGTGCTCTTAGCGGGAGGGCCCTTGCCTATGAGCAGTTCTTC
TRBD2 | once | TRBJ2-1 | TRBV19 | CASSSLGLRGRPNEQFF | TGTGCCAGTAGTTCTTTAGGCTTGCGCGGGAGACCCAATGAGCAGTTCTTC
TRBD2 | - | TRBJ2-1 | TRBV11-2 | CASNEGGSAGNEQFF | TGTGCCAGCAACGAAGGCGGGAGTGCTGGAAATGAGCAGTTCTTC
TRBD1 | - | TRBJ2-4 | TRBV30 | CAWSVGRGPKNIQYF | TGTGCCTGGAGTGTAGGCAGGGGGCCCAAAAACATTCAGTACTTC
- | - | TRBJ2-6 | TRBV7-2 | CASSPGLSGANVLTF | TGTGCCAGCAGCCCAGGGTTATCTGGGGCCAACGTCCTGACTTTC
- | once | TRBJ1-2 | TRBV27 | CASSLRPGEGYTF | TGTGCCAGCAGTTTACGTCCAGGGGAAGGCTACACCTTC
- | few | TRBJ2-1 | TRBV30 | CACDPPRSYNEQFF | TGTGCCTGCGACCCGCCGAGGAGCTACAATGAGCAGTTCTTC
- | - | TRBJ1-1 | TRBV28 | CASSLVPRAEAFF | TGTGCCAGCAGTTTAGTGCCCAGGGCGGAAGCTTTCTTT
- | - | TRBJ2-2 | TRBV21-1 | CASSTGTGGMNTGELFF | TGTGCCAGCAGCACCGGGACAGGGGGTATGAACACCGGGGAGCTGTTTTTT
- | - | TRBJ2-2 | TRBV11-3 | CASSGLGAVTGELFF | TGTGCCAGCAGCGGTCTTGGGGCGGTCACCGGGGAGCTGTTTTTT
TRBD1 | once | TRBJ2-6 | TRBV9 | CASGIRDRGSGANVLTF | TGTGCCAGCGGGATAAGGGACAGGGGTTCTGGGGCCAACGTCCTGACTTTC
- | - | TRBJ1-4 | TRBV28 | CASSTIRGMRGGNSNEKLFF | TGTGCCAGTAGTACCATTCGTGGGATGAGGGGGGGGAATTCTAATGAAAAACTGTTTTTT
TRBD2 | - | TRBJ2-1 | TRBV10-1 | CASTQTSGRYNEQFF | TGCGCCAGCACCCAGACTAGCGGGAGATACAATGAGCAGTTCTTC
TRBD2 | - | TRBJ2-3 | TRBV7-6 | CASSLGHPAGGTDTQYF | TGTGCCAGCAGCTTAGGTCACCCAGCGGGAGGAACAGATACGCAGTATTTT
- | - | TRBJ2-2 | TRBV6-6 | CASSYPGAGELFF | TGTGCCAGCAGTTACCCCGGGGCCGGGGAGCTGTTTTTT
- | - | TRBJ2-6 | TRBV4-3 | CASSREGASGANVLTF | TGCGCCAGCAGCCGCGAGGGCGCCTCTGGGGCCAACGTCCTGACTTTC
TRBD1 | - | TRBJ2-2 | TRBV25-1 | CASGTGLHAGELFF | TGTGCCAGCGGGACAGGTTTACATGCCGGGGAGCTGTTTTTT
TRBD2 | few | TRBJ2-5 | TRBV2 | CASYTSGKETQYF | TGTGCCAGTTACACTAGCGGGAAAGAGACCCAGTACTTC
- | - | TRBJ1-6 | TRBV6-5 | CASKRGQSAPLHF | TGTGCCAGCAAACGCGGACAGTCAGCACCCCTCCACTTT
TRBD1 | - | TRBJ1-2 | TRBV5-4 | CASSLDRGRGYGYTF | TGTGCCAGCAGCCTAGACAGGGGGCGGGGATATGGCTACACCTTC
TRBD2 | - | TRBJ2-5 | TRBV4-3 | CASSQGLAGGPIPLATQYF | TGCGCCAGCAGCCAAGGGCTAGCGGGAGGCCCGATCCCACTGGCGACCCAGTACTTC
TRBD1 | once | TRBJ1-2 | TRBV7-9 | CASSLSLGTEYGYTF | TGTGCCAGCAGCCTCAGTCTAGGGACAGAGTATGGCTACACCTTC
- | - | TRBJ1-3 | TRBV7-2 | CASSLDPSGNTIYF | TGTGCCAGCAGCTTAGATCCGTCTGGAAACACCATATATTTT
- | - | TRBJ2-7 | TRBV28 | CASSLLTETEQYF | TGTGCCAGCAGTCTCTTGACAGAAACCGAGCAGTACTTC
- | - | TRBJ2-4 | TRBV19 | CASSMRDFGKNIQYF | TGTGCCAGTAGTATGAGGGACTTTGGCAAAAACATTCAGTACTTC
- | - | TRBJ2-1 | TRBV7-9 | CASSLGTGSSYNEQFF | TGTGCCAGCAGCTTAGGGACGGGGAGCTCCTACAATGAGCAGTTCTTC
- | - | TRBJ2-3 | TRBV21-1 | CASSSQQGIKCTDTQYF | TGTGCCAGCAGCAGCCAACAGGGGATCAAATGCACAGATACGCAGTATTTT
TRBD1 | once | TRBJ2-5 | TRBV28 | CASSSGQGGETQYF | TGTGCCAGCAGTTCGGGACAGGGTGGGGAGACCCAGTACTTC
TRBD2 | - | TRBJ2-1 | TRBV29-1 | CSVESSGRAFEQFF | TGCAGCGTTGAAAGTAGCGGGAGGGCCTTTGAGCAGTTCTTC
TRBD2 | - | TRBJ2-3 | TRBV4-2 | CASSQTSSGSGLTDTQYF | TGTGCCAGCAGCCAAACGTCTAGCGGGAGTGGCTTAACAGATACGCAGTATTTT